These 24 T cell receptor beta chains share one sample of origin, sequenced in a study of T cell responses to AZD1222 COVID-19 vaccine (dated by TCRdb to 2020 to 2022). Library preparation was by the immunoSEQ multiplex PCR assay. Entries here come from immuneACCESS through TCRdb and include only in-frame sequences with V and J called. Some clones fail to appear in such tables; in the studies checked, an unresolved V gene covers under half of the shortfall, and the cause of the remainder is unknown. The sample yields some 86,000 clones; roughly 80% were counted once. The biggest ten clones account for more than 20% of the sample. The sample's time point label, in plain terms: baseline before first vaccination. Sequencing used peripheral blood, obtained on day 0 of AZD1222 vaccination. These receptors all come from an adult in good health.

This clone was picked up a small number of times. V gene TRBV19 combines with J gene TRBJ2-3; weak D call: TRBD2 (6 bases). The germline V and J ends were trimmed by 5 bases and 1 base, with 10 bases remaining between them. From germline, CDR1 is LNHDA and CDR2 SQIVND (reference sequence). This CDR3 has 14 residues. The CDR3 loop reads CASSPPGGTDTQYF. CDR3 nucleotides: TGTGCCAGTAGTCCACCGGGGGGCACAGATACGCAGTATTTT. The variable domain in full, with the rest retrieved from reference TRBV19 and TRBJ2-3, is DGGITQSPKYLFRKEGQNVTLSCEQNLNHDAMYWYRQDPGQGLRLIYYSQIVNDFQKGDIAEGYSVSREKKESFPLTVTSAQKNPTAFYLCASSPPGGTDTQYFGPGTRLTVL.

This rearrangement joins TRBV15 to TRBJ2-5; 12 bases are a match to TRBD2. The CDR3 totals 18 residues. CDR1 is LNHNV and CDR2 is YYDKDF in the germline V gene (reference sequence). The V segment lost 4 bases and the J segment 1 base; nucleotides outside the gene matches: 10. CDR3 coding DNA: TGTGCCACCAGCACGACCTGGACTAGCGGGAACCTCCAAGAGACCCAGTACTTC. Translated: CATSTTWTSGNLQETQYF.

The V gene is TRBV6-5, the J gene TRBJ2-7, with 11 bases that match TRBD1. Germline assignment: CDR1 MNHEY and CDR2 SVGAGI. CDR3 length: 13 residues. The junction had 0 bases not matched to a gene; V was cut back by 2 bases and J by 6 bases. The CDR3 DNA follows: TGTGCCAGCAGTTACGGGACAGGGGGCGAGCAGTACTTC. It translates to CASSYGTGGEQYF.

Written as DNA, the CDR3 is TGCGCCAGCAGCTCCGACAGGGGGGCCTATAATTCACCCCTCCACTTT. It yields the protein CASSSDRGAYNSPLHF. V and J are TRBV5-1 and TRBJ1-6; 9 nucleotides align to TRBD1. The germline CDR1 and CDR2 sequences are SGHRS and YFSETQ. The ends lost 3 bases at V and 2 bases at J; junction bases unmatched: 3. This CDR3 comprises 16 residues.

This chain uses TRBV2 with TRBJ1-2; 8 bases match TRBD1. Germline V gives CDR1 SNHLY, CDR2 FYNNEI. Losses at the gene ends were 1 base for V and 4 bases for J; bases not matched to a gene: 2. This CDR3 has 14 amino acids. CDR3 amino acids: CASSEGTGPYGYTF. DNA for the CDR3: TGTGCCAGCAGTGAAGGGACAGGGCCCTATGGCTACACCTTC.

The V and J genes are TRBV5-1 and TRBJ1-2; D unclear. V lost 7 bases, J lost 2 bases, and 9 bases lay in between. Germline CDR1 and CDR2: SGHRS and YFSETQ. The CDR3 extends over 12 amino acids. CDR3 DNA: TGCGCCAGCCGGGAGGAAAACTATGGCTACACCTTC. It yields the protein CASREENYGYTF.

The table lists this clone with a few counts. This sequence joins TRBV18 and TRBJ2-7; TRBD2 is a possible D gene (6 bases). Germline V gene sequence: CDR1 KGHSH, CDR2 LQKENI. Trimming removed 3 bases at V and 6 bases at J, with 12 bases between. The CDR3 covers 13 residues. CDR3 loop: CASSPPGAPEQYF. The CDR3 region has the DNA TGTGCCAGCTCACCCCCGGGAGCCCCCGAGCAGTACTTC.

This chain uses TRBV5-4 with TRBJ1-1; a weak D match, TRBD1 (6 bases). The germline gives CDR1 SGHNT, CDR2 YYREEE (reference sequence). The length of the CDR3 is 14 residues. V gave up 3 bases and J gave up 4 bases, with 13 bases separating them. Here the CDR3 DNA reads TGTGCCAGCAGCTGGGAGGAGGACAGCACTGAAGCTTTCTTT. This translates into CASSWEEDSTEAFF.

This clone came up many times. The chain links TRBV28 to TRBJ2-1; TRBD2 aligns across 7 bases. The CDR3 is made up of 16 amino acids. The V gene's germline CDR1 is MDHEN and CDR2 SYDVKM. V shed 4 bases and J 0 bases; nucleotides not matched to a gene: 6. This chain's CDR3 is CASSSLAPSSYNEQFF. The CDR3 DNA is TGTGCCAGCAGTTCACTAGCGCCGAGCTCCTACAATGAGCAGTTCTTC.

This chain connects TRBV4-1 to TRBJ2-1, with D unresolved. CDR1 and CDR2 from the germline V gene are MGHRA and YSYEKL. CDR3 length equals 12 residues. V was cut by 2 bases and J by 5 bases, with 4 bases left in between. DNA for the CDR3: TGCGCCAGCAGCCAACGGAACAATGAGCAGTTCTTC. Amino acid sequence: CASSQRNNEQFF.

The CDR3 DNA reads as TGTGCCAGCAGCTTAACCAGGGGTAACGGCTACACCTTC. Protein: CASSLTRGNGYTF. This sequence joins TRBV7-2 and TRBJ1-2, with a tentative D call TRBD1 (6 bases). CDR3 length: 13 amino acids. The V gene's germline CDR1 is SGHTA and CDR2 FQGNSA. The V end was cut by 2 bases, the J end by 8 bases, with 12 bases between.

The gene calls are TRBV2 and TRBJ1-1; D remains ambiguous. The V gene's germline CDR1 is SNHLY and CDR2 FYNNEI. CDR3 length equals 11 residues. With 0 bases removed from V and 8 bases from J, the gap between germline ends came to 4 bases. The DNA of the CDR3 is TGTGCCAGCAGTGAAGCTGGGGAAGCTTTCTTT. Amino acids: CASSEAGEAFF.

The V and J genes are TRBV3-1 (or the pseudogene TRBV3-2) and TRBJ2-3, with D possibly being TRBD1 or TRBD2 (5 bases each). Germline assignment: CDR1 LGHDT and CDR2 YNNKEL (reference sequence). Deletions cut 9 bases from V and 8 bases from J, with 15 bases between. This CDR3 contains 12 residues. Here the CDR3 reads CASRTGGGTQYF. The CDR3 DNA is TGTGCCAGTCGAACCGGTGGGGGTACGCAGTATTTT.

The rearrangement uses TRBV10-2 and TRBJ1-5, with 7 bases lining up with TRBD1. The CDR3 runs to 14 residues. Per the germline V gene, CDR1 is WSHSY and CDR2 is SAAADI. V lost 1 base, J lost 4 bases, and 1 base stayed unmatched. The CDR3 reads CASSEWDSNQPQHF. CDR3 DNA sequence: TGCGCCAGCAGTGAGTGGGACAGTAATCAGCCCCAGCATTTT.

The chain couples TRBV7-2 to TRBJ2-7; unclear D gene. V lost 4 bases and J 3 bases, leaving 10 bases between the germline ends. The CDR3 spans 13 residues. The germline V gene encodes CDR1 SGHTA and CDR2 FQGNSA. CDR3 sequence reads: CASSSQNIYEQYF. As DNA, the CDR3 is TGTGCCAGCAGCTCCCAAAACATCTACGAGCAGTACTTC. Full variable domain (rest looked up from reference TRBV7-2 and TRBJ2-7): GAGVSQSPSNKVTEKGKDVELRCDPISGHTALYWYRQSLGQGLEFLIYFQGNSAPDKSGLPSDRFSAERTGGSVSTLTIQRTQQEDSAVYLCASSSQNIYEQYFGPGTRLTVT.

The chain carries TRBV11-2 and TRBJ1-1, with 7 nucleotides matching TRBD1. V dropped 3 bases and J dropped 4; count of bases not matched to a gene: 2. CDR1 SGHAT and CDR2 FQNNGV come from the germline V gene. The CDR3 spans 13 residues. This chain's CDR3 is CASSFRDSTEAFF. CDR3 coding DNA: TGTGCCAGCAGCTTCCGGGACAGCACTGAAGCTTTCTTT.

V gene TRBV28 combines with J gene TRBJ1-5; D uncertain. CDR1 is MDHEN, CDR2 SYDVKM, per germline. The CDR3 has 15 residues. The V end was cut by 7 bases, the J end by 4 bases, with 17 bases between. For the CDR3, the DNA is TGTGCCAGCATCCGCGAGGCAGGAATGAATCAGCCCCAGCATTTT. Protein sequence: CASIREAGMNQPQHF.

This clone was counted once. The chain employs TRBV5-1 and TRBJ1-1; 9 bases agree with TRBD1. J was trimmed by 0 bases and V by 3 bases; bases with no gene match: 3. The germline V gene has CDR1 SGHRS and CDR2 YFSETQ. The CDR3 is 15 residues long. The CDR3 spells CASSWTGALNTEAFF. CDR3 coding DNA: TGCGCCAGCAGCTGGACAGGGGCCTTGAACACTGAAGCTTTCTTT.

The rearrangement joins TRBV2 to TRBJ1-1, with D unclear. Germline V gene data show CDR1 as SNHLY and CDR2 as FYNNEI. The ends were cut back, 0 bases at V and 0 bases at J, with 5 bases in the middle. This CDR3 has 14 amino acids. The CDR3 nucleotides read TGTGCCAGCAGTGAAGCTGCCATGAACACTGAAGCTTTCTTT. It translates to CASSEAAMNTEAFF.

This rearrangement joins TRBV18 to TRBJ1-2, with a tentative D call TRBD1 (6 bases). Germline assignment: CDR1 KGHSH and CDR2 LQKENI. The CDR3 is 14 residues long. Deletions cut 3 bases from V and 7 bases from J, with 15 bases between. CDR3 amino acids: CASSPTEGVGGYTF. In nucleotides, the CDR3 is TGTGCCAGCTCACCTACAGAGGGGGTCGGTGGCTACACCTTC. Variable domain in full (rest from reference TRBV18 and TRBJ1-2): NAGVMQNPRHLVRRRGQEARLRCSPMKGHSHVYWYRQLPEEGLKFMVYLQKENIIDESGMPKERFSAEFPKEGPSILRIQQVVRGDSAAYFCASSPTEGVGGYTFGSGTRLTVV.

In its sample, this clone was seen a few times. The chain recombines TRBV10-2 with TRBJ2-7; 11 positions match TRBD2. Trimming cost V 6 bases and J 6 bases; bases outside gene matches: 7. CDR3 size: 14 residues. Germline CDR1 and CDR2: WSHSY and SAAADI. Here the CDR3 DNA reads TGCGCCAGCAGGGAGACTAGCGGGAAGGGCGAGCAGTACTTC. This sequence encodes CASRETSGKGEQYF.

V and J are TRBV4-3 and TRBJ2-5; D may correspond to TRBD1 or TRBD2 (5 bases each). The CDR3 loop spans 16 amino acids. The germline gives CDR1 LGHNA, CDR2 YSLEER. The V and J ends lost 3 bases and 2 bases respectively, with 16 bases between them. CDR3 sequence reads: CASSQVEGQGQETQYF. CDR3 in DNA: TGCGCCAGCAGCCAGGTTGAGGGGCAGGGACAAGAGACCCAGTACTTC.

The chain uses TRBV4-1 and TRBJ1-1; unclear D gene. Germline loops: CDR1 MGHRA, CDR2 YSYEKL. The CDR3 sequence is 15 residues long. The V gene lost 6 bases and the J gene lost 1 base, with 15 bases spanning the gap. The CDR3 loop reads CASRPSGRRNTEAFF. CDR3 DNA sequence: TGCGCCAGCAGGCCTTCCGGGCGTAGGAACACTGAAGCTTTCTTT.

The chain couples TRBV7-9 to TRBJ1-1; D is undetermined. CDR1 and CDR2 from the germline V gene are SEHNR and FQNEAQ (reference sequence). The CDR3 totals 15 residues. The V end was cut by 7 bases, the J end by 2 bases, with 17 bases between. The DNA of the CDR3 is TGTGCCAGCAAGATTCCTAATGCAGGCAACACTGAAGCTTTCTTT. It yields the protein CASKIPNAGNTEAFF.